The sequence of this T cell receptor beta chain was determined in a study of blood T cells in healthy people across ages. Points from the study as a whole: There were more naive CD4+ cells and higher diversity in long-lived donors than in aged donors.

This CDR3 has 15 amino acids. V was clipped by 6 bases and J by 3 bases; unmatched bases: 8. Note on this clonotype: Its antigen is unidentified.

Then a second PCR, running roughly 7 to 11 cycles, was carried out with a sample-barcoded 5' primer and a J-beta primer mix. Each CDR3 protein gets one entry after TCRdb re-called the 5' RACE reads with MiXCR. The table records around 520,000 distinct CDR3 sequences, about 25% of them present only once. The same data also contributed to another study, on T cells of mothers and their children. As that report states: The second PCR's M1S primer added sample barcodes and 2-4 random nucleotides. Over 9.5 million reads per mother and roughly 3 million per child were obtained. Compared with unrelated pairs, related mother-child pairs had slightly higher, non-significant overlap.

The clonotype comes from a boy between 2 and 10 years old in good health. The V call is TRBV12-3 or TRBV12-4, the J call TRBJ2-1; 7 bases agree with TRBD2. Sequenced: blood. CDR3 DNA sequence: TGTGCCAGCAGCCCCGGACTAGAAGGCTACAATGAGCAGTTCTTC. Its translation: CASSPGLEGYNEQFF.